Listed below are T cell receptor beta chains from one sample, sequenced in a study of spatial heterogeneity in lung cancer. TCRdb itself ran the 5' RACE reads through MiXCR, one entry per CDR3 protein. The table includes 9,500 to 15,000 distinct CDR3 sequences, 6.2% detected once. The sequencing used normal lung tissue next to the tumor, collected at surgery. The source of these receptors is a male donor with early-stage non-small cell lung cancer. Each CDR3 is given with its conserved first and last residue. A clone size is listed for some rows: how often the clone was seen (once, few, many), or a class if it is expanded.

V gene	clone size	CDR3 protein
TRBV30	NA	CAWRGVWVEAFF
TRBV7-2	many	CASSLGQGSFYEQYF
TRBV28	many	CASSSGTGVDTQYF
TRBV30	NA	CAWSGEGPMNTEAFF
TRBV6-5	medium-sized	CASSPRTGPNTEAFF
TRBV4-2	many	CASSGDANYGYTF
TRBV7-2	NA	CASSFGTGDEKLFF
TRBV5-4	many	CASSDSTSGRPNGEQFF
TRBV20-1	medium-sized	CSARLQSHSYNSPLHF
TRBV11-2	once	CASSVRTLSSYEQYF
TRBV3-1	many	CASSQIYNEQFF
TRBV10-2	NA	CASSDPSQDYQETQYF
TRBV2	few	CASSAGVPRDEQYF
TRBV18	many	CASSPTSGTDTQYF
TRBV5-1	medium-sized	CASSFNRETEAFF
TRBV12-3/TRBV12-4	many	CASSTGTTNEKLFF
TRBV9	NA	CASSLSGGNNSPLHF
TRBV7-9	NA	CASSPQPGQGNSGANVLTF